This T cell receptor beta chain was identified during a study of cytomegalovirus exposure and HLA in healthy donors. From germline, CDR1 is MDHEN and CDR2 SYDVKM. The V gene lost 2 bases and the J gene lost 7 bases, with 18 bases spanning the gap. The CDR3 consists of 16 residues. The study's findings and limits: The study put under 200 TCR beta chains on its list as cytomegalovirus-associated.

The protocol was immunoSEQ multiplex PCR, while the TCRdb copy is restricted to in-frame clones and leaves out a portion. Of fewer than 350,000 clones listed, around 89% are singletons. Regarding this clone: Its specificity is unknown.

The chain recombines TRBV28 with TRBJ2-1, with D maybe TRBD2 (5 bases). Specimen: PBMCs. The TCR originated in a woman aged 18-29 years in good health and CMV-seronegative. The CDR3 DNA follows: TGTGCCAGCAGTTTAATCGCCCAGCGGAGTATGAATGAGCAGTTCTTC. Translated: CASSLIAQRSMNEQFF.